Described below is a single T cell receptor (beta chain) sequence and its context. The antigen is undetermined. From germline, CDR1 is SGDLS and CDR2 YYNGEE. Trimming at V came to 3 bases and at J to 3 bases, leaving 11 bases not matched to a gene. This CDR3 has 16 amino acids. Graft donor-derived T-allo10 cells were described as host-alloantigen-specific, anergic, and alloantigen-specifically suppressive. This sample is part of a study of type 1 regulatory T cells. Study context: This in vitro CD4 product, T-allo10, is enriched for Tr1 cells and alloantigen-specific.

TCRdb re-called the reads with MiXCR, one entry per CDR3 protein. Among roughly 67,000 distinct CDR3 sequences, about three fifths were seen once, and the ten largest hold 7.6%. Source material: cultured T cells, either the whole culture or a sorted T cell fraction (not recorded which). This sample's subset: Tr1-enriched cell product generated in vitro against host alloantigens. This clonotype was obtained from a human donor in good health. The V and J genes are TRBV9 and TRBJ2-7, with 8 bases identical to TRBD2. CDR3 sequence: CASSAPRGAGDYEQYF. CDR3 DNA: TGTGCCAGCAGCGCCCCTCGGGGAGCGGGAGACTACGAGCAGTACTTC.